This record looks at one TCR beta chain sequence and its context. What it binds is unknown. These data belong to a study of CD8 T cells in ankylosing spondylitis. MiXCR, run by TCRdb on the 5' RACE reads, gives a single entry per CDR3 protein. The sample shows around 490,000 distinct CDR3 sequences, approximately 5.3% of them seen only once. The germline CDR1 and CDR2 sequences are LGHNA and YNFKEQ. The V end was cut by 0 bases, the J end by 4 bases, with 10 bases between. The CDR3 extends over 15 amino acids. Points from the study as a whole: Disease-associated clones were reportedly significantly overrepresented in matched ankylosing spondylitis synovial fluid. Seemingly characteristic of ankylosing spondylitis blood was a TCR beta motif consisting of about 8 highly homologous variants.

Input material: blood, either unsorted or a sorted T cell fraction (not recorded which). The chain has TRBV4-2 and TRBJ2-1; no firm D call. The source of this sequence is a male donor with ankylosing spondylitis. CDR3 bases: TGTGCCAGCAGCCAAGATGCAAATCTTTACAATGAGCAGTTCTTC. This translates into CASSQDANLYNEQFF.